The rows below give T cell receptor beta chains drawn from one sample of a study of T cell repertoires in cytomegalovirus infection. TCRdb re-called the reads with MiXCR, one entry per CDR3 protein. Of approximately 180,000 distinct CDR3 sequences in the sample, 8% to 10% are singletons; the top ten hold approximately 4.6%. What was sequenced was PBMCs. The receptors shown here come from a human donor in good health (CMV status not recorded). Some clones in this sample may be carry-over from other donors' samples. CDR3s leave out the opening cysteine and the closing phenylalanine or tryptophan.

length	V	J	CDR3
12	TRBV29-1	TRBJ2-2	SVDRGHRTGELF
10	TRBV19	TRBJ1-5	ASSPHDGPQH
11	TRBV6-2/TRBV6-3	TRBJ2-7	ASSLDYYYEQY
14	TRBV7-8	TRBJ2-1	ASSAGLAGGNNEQF
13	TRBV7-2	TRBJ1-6	ASSLGRSENSPLH
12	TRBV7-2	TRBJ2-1	ASSPQAGYNEQF
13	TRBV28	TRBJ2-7	ASSHRGVPLYEQY
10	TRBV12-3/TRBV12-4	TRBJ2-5	ASTIDPGTQY
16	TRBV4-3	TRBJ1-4	ASSQDWAGRSVNEKLF
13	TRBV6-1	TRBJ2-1	ASSKRLAGPGEQF
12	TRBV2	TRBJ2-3	ASSPGQGSDTQY
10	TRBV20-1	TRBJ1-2	SAEQGALGYT
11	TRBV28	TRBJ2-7	ASFTRYSYEQY
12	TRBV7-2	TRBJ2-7	ASNPDIGMYEQY
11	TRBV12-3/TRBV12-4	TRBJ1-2	ASSSGSFYGYT
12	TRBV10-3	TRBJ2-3	AIRPTGATDTQY
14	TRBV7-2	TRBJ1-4	ASSLVSTGFREKLF
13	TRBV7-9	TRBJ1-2	ASSVQGKVGYGYT
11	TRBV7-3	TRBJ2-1	ASSPDGDNEQF
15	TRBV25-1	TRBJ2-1	ASSESGGFGGLDEQF
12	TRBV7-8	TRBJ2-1	ASSWKGGNNEQF
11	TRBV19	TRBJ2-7	ASTGTPTYELY
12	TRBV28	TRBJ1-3	ASSLKGAWNTIY
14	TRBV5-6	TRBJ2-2	ASSPLGAGGTGELF
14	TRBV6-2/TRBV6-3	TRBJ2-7	ASSYSISAFSYEQY
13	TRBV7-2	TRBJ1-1	ASSLVAGKNTEAF
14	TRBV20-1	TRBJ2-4	SARDSAALAKNIQY
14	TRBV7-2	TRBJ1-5	ASSLVGAGGNQPQH
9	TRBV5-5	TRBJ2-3	ASSFRELTT
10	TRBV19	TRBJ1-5	ASSIGGQPQH
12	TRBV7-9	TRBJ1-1	ASSLARTLVSAF
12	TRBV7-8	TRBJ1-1	ASSPQRVRLEAF
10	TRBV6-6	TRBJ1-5	ASKQGDQPQH
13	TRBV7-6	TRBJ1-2	ASSDGSGEAFCYT
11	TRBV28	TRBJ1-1	ASQGYMNTEAF